This TCR beta chain came from a study of regulatory T cells in long-lasting Graves disease. Broader study findings: Persistent-disease Graves' patients showed less TCR diversity than new cases. The small sample size may have reduced accuracy.

Trimming cost V 0 bases and J 1 base; bases outside gene matches: 6. Germline assignment: CDR1 SEHNR and CDR2 FQNEAQ (reference sequence). CDR3 length: 17 residues. Time point specified: persistent/refractory GD, antithyroid drugs over 5 years with positive TRAb. PBMC RNA served as the TCR library source. Staff drew roughly 10 milliliters of peripheral blood into EDTA tubes. Construction of the TCR beta libraries employed iRepertoire HTBI primers in conjunction with Arm-PCR of CDR3 regions. In the source study's methods: The identification of 62 TRBV and 11 to 15 TRBJ segments was made across samples. TCRdb passed the multiplex PCR reads through MiXCR, listing each CDR3 protein once. Here the V and J calls rest on TCRdb's processing, not on the authors' analysis. Found here are over 650,000 distinct CDR3 sequences, 25% to 35% of them singletons; the top ten hold about 40%. A word on this clonotype: What it recognizes is unknown.

This sample comprised peripheral blood mononuclear cells (PBMCs), obtained when the disease was refractory, from a patient treated with antithyroid drugs. The receptor was isolated from a female donor with Graves disease. This rearrangement joins TRBV7-9 to TRBJ1-2; 9 bases fit TRBD1. The CDR3 region is CASSLAGQGTDNYGYTF. The CDR3 DNA reads TGTGCCAGCAGCTTAGCGGGACAGGGAACGGATAACTATGGCTACACCTTC.